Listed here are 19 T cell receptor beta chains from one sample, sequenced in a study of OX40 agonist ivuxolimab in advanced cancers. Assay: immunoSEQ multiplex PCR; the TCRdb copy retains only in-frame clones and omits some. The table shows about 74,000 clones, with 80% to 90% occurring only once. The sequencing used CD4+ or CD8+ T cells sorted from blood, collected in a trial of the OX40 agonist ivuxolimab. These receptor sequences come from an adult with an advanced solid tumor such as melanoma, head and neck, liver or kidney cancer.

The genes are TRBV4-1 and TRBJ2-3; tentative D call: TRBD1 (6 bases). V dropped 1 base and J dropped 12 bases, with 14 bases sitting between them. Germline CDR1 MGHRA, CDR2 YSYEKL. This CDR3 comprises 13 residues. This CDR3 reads CASSQVGGPAQYF. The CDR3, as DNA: TGCGCCAGCAGCCAAGTAGGGGGACCCGCCCAGTATTTT.

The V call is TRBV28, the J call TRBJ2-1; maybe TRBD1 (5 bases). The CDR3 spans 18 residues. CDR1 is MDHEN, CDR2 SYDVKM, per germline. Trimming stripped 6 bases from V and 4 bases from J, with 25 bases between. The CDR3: CASSLHPKGYGIYNEQFF. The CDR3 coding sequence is TGTGCCAGCAGCCTTCATCCAAAGGGGTACGGTATTTACAATGAGCAGTTCTTC.

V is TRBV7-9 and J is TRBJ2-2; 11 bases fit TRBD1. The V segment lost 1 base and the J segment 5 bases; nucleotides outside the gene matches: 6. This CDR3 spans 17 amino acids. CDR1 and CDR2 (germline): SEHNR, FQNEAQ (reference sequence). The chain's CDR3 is CASSLVGQGASTGELFF. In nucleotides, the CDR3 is TGTGCCAGCAGCTTAGTCGGACAGGGGGCCTCGACCGGGGAGCTGTTTTTT.

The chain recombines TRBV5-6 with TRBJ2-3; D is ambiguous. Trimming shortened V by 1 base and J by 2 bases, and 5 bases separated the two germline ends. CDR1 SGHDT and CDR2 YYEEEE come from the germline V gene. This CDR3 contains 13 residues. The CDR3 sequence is CASSLQLTDTQYF. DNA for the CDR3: TGTGCCAGCAGCTTGCAGCTCACAGATACGCAGTATTTT.

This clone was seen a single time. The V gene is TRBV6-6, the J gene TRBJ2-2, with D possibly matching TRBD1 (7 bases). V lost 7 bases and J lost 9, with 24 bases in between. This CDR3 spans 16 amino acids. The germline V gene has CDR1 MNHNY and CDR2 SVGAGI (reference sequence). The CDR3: CASIKDRAGGHRELFF. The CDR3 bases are TGTGCCAGCATTAAAGACAGGGCCGGAGGGCACCGGGAGCTGTTTTTT.

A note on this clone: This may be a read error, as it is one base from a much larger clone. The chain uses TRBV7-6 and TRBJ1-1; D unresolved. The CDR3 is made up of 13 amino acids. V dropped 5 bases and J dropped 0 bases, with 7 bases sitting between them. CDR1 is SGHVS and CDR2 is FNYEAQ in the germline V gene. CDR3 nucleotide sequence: TGTGCCAGCAGCCTACAGATGAACACTGAAGCTTTCTTT. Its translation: CASSLQMNTEAFF.

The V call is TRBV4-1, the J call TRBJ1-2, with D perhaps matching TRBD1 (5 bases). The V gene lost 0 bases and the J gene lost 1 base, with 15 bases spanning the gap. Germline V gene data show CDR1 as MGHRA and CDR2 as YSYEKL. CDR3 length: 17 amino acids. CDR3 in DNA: TGCGCCAGCAGCCAAGATCGAGGGGCACCTAATAACTATGGCTACACCTTC. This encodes CASSQDRGAPNNYGYTF.

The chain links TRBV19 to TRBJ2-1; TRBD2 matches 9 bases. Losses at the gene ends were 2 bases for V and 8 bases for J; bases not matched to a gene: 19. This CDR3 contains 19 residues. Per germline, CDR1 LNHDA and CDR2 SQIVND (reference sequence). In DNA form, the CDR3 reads TGTGCCAGTAGTATACTCATGTGGGCTAGCGGGACTCGAAGGGATGAGCAGTTCTTC. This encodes CASSILMWASGTRRDEQFF.

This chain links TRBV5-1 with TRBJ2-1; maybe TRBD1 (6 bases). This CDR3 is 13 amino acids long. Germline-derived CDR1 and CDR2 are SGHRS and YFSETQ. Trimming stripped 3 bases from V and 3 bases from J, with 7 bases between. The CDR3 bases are TGCGCCAGCAGCTCGGACAGCTACAATGAGCAGTTCTTC. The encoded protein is CASSSDSYNEQFF.

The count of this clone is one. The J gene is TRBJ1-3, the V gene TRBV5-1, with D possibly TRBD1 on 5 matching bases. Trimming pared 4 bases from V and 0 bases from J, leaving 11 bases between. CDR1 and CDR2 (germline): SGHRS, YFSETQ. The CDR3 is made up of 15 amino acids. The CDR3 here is CASSPEGTSGNTIYF. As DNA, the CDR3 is TGCGCCAGCAGCCCAGAAGGGACCTCTGGAAACACCATATATTTT.

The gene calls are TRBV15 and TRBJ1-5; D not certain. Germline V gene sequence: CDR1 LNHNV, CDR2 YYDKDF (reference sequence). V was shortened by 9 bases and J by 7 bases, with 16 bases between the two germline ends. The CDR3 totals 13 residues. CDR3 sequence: CATSMAVGQPQHF. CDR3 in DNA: TGTGCCACGTCTATGGCGGTCGGGCAGCCCCAGCATTTT.

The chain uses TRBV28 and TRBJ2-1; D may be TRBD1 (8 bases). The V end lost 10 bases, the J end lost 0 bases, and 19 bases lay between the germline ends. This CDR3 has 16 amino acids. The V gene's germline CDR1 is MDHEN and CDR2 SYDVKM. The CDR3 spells CATIQGGGLSYNEQFF. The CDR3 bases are TGTGCCACCATACAGGGGGGGGGCCTCTCCTACAATGAGCAGTTCTTC.

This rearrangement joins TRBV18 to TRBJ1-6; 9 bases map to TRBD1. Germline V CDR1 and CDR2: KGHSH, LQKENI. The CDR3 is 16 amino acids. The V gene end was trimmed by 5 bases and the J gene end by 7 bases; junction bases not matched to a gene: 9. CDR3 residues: CASSSYTGTGNSPLHF. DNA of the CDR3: TGTGCCAGCTCATCGTACACCGGGACAGGGAATTCACCCCTCCACTTT.

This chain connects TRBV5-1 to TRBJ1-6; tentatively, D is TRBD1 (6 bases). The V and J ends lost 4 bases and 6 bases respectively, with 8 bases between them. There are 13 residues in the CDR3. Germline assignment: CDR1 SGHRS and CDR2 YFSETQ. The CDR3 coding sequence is TGCGCCAGCAGCCCAGGGGCTAATTCACCCCTCCACTTT. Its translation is CASSPGANSPLHF.

The CDR3 nucleotides are TGTGCCAGTAGCCTAGGGACTAGCGGGGTCAGGGAGACCCAGTACTTC. The encoded protein is CASSLGTSGVRETQYF. The V gene is TRBV19, the J gene TRBJ2-5, with 13 bases aligning to TRBD2. This CDR3 has 16 residues. In germline, CDR1 is LNHDA, CDR2 SQIVND (reference sequence). Trimming took 6 bases from V and 5 from J; bases not matched to a gene: 9. Based on the CDR3 plus reference TRBV19 and TRBJ2-5, the full variable domain is DGGITQSPKYLFRKEGQNVTLSCEQNLNHDAMYWYRQDPGQGLRLIYYSQIVNDFQKGDIAEGYSVSREKKESFPLTVTSAQKNPTAFYLCASSLGTSGVRETQYFGPGTRLLVL.

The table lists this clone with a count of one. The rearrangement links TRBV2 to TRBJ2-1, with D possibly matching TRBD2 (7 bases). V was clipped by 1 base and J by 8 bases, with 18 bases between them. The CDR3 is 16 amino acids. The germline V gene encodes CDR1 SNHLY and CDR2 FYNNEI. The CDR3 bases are TGTGCCAGCAGTGAAGGGGCGGGGGCCATGGGGGATGAGCAGTTCTTC. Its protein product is CASSEGAGAMGDEQFF.

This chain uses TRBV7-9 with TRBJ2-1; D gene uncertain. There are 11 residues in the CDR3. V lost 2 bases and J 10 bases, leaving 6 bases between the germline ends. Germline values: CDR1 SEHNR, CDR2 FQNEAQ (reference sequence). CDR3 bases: TGTGCCAGCAGCTTATTCCAGGAGCAGTTCTTC. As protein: CASSLFQEQFF.

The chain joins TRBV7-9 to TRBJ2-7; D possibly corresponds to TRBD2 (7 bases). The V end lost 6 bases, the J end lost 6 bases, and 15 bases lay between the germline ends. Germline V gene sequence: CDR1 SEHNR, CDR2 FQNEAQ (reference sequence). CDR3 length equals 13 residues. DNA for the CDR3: TGTGCCAGCAGTAAAGACGGGGGGCTCGAGCAGTACTTC. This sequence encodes CASSKDGGLEQYF.

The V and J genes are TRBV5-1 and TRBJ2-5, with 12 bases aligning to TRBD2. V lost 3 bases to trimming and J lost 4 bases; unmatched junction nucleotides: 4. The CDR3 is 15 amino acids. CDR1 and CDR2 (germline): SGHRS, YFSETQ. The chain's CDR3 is CASSSPSGGAETQYF. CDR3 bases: TGCGCCAGCAGCTCCCCTAGCGGGGGGGCAGAGACCCAGTACTTC.